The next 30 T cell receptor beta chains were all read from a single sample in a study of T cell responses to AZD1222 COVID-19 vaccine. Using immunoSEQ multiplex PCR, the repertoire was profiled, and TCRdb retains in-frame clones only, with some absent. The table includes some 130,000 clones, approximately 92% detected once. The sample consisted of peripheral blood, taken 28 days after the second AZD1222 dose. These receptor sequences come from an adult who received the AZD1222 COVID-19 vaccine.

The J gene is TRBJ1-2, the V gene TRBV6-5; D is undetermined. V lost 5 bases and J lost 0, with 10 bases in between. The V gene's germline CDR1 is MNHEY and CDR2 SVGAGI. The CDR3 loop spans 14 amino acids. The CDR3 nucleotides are TGTGCCAGCAGTCTCGCCGGGACTAACTATGGCTACACCTTC. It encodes CASSLAGTNYGYTF.

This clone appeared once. CDR3 nucleotides: TGTGCCAGTAGTATGGTGGGGGAAAACTATGGCTACACCTTC. This translates into CASSMVGENYGYTF. The chain has TRBV19 and TRBJ1-2; perhaps TRBD1 as D (5 bases). V was cut by 3 bases and J by 2 bases, with 10 bases left in between. The CDR3 is made up of 14 amino acids. CDR1 LNHDA and CDR2 SQIVND come from the germline V gene (reference sequence). Full variable domain (outside the CDR3, taken from reference TRBV19 and TRBJ1-2): DGGITQSPKYLFRKEGQNVTLSCEQNLNHDAMYWYRQDPGQGLRLIYYSQIVNDFQKGDIAEGYSVSREKKESFPLTVTSAQKNPTAFYLCASSMVGENYGYTFGSGTRLTVV.

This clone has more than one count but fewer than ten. CDR3 DNA sequence: TGTGCCAGCAGTGACGGGGAGAGCTCCTACAATGAGCAGTTCTTC. It encodes CASSDGESSYNEQFF. The chain combines TRBV6-1 with TRBJ2-1, with D possibly matching TRBD2 (5 bases). Germline V gene data show CDR1 as MNHNS and CDR2 as SASEGT. The CDR3 is 15 amino acids. Trimming removed 3 bases at V and 0 bases at J, with 9 bases between.

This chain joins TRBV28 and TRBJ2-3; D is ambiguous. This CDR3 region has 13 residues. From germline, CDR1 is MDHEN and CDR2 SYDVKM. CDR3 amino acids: CANSPSSTDTQYF. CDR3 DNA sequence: TGTGCTAATTCCCCTTCTAGCACAGATACGCAGTATTTT.

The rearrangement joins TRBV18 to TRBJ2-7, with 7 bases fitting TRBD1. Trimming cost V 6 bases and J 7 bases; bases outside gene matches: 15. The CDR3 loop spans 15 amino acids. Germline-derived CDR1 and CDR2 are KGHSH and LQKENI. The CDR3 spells CASSQSATGRGEQYF. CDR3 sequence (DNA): TGTGCCAGCTCTCAGTCCGCGACAGGGCGAGGTGAGCAGTACTTC.

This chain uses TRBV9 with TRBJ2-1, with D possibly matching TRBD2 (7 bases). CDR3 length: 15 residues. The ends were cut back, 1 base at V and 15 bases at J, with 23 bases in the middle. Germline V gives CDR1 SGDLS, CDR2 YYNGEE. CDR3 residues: CASSVSSIGGARPFF. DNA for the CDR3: TGTGCCAGCAGCGTATCCTCAATTGGGGGGGCCCGCCCGTTCTTC.

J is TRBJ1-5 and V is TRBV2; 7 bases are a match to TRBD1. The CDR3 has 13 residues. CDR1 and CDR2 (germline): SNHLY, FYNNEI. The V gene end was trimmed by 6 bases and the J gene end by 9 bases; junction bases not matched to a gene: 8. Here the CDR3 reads CASRRQGLGPQHF. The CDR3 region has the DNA TGTGCCAGCAGACGACAGGGTTTAGGGCCCCAGCATTTT.

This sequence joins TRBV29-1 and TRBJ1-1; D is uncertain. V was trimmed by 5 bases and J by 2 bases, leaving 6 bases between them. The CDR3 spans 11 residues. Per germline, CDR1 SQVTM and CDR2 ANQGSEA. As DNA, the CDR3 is TGCAGCGTTCGACGAAACACTGAAGCTTTCTTT. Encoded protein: CSVRRNTEAFF.

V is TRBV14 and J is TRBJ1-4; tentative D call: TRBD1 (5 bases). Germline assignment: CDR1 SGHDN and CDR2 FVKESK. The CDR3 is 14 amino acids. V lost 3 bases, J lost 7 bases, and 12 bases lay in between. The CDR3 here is CASSQGGWSEKLFF. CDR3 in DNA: TGTGCCAGCAGCCAGGGGGGATGGAGTGAAAAACTGTTTTTT.

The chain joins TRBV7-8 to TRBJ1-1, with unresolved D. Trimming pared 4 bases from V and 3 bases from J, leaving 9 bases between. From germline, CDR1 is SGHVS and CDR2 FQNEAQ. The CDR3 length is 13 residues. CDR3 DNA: TGTGCCAGCAGCTGGGGTAGGGACACTGAAGCTTTCTTT. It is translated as CASSWGRDTEAFF.

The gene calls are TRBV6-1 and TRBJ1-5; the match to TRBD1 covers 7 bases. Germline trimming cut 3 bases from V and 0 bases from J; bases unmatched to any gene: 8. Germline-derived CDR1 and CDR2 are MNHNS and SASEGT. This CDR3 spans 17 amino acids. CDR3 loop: CASSDQGGPYSNQPQHF. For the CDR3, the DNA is TGTGCCAGCAGTGACCAGGGGGGACCTTATAGCAATCAGCCCCAGCATTTT.

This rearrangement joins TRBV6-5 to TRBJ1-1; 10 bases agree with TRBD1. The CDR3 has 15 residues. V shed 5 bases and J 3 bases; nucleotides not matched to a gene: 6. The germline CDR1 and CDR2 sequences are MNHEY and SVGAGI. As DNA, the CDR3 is TGTGCCAGCAGTAAGACAGGGGGCGATTACACTGAAGCTTTCTTT. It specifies CASSKTGGDYTEAFF.

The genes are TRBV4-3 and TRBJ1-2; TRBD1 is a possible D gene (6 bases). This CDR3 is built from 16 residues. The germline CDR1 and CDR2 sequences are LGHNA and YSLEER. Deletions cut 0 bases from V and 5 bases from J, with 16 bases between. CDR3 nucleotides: TGCGCCAGCAGCCAAGACGTGGGGGGGCTACGGTATGGCTACACCTTC. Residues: CASSQDVGGLRYGYTF.

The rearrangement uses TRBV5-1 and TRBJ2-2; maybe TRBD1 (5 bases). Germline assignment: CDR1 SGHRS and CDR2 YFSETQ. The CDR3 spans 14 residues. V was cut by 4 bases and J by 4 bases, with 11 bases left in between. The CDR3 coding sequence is TGCGCCAGCAGCATGGACAAGCCCACCGGGGAGCTGTTTTTT. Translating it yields CASSMDKPTGELFF.

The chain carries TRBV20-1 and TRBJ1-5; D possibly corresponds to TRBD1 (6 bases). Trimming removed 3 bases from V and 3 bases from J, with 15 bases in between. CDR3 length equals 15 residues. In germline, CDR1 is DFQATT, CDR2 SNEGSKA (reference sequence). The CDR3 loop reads CSASFNRGANQPQHF. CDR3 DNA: TGCAGTGCTAGTTTCAATAGGGGGGCCAATCAGCCCCAGCATTTT.

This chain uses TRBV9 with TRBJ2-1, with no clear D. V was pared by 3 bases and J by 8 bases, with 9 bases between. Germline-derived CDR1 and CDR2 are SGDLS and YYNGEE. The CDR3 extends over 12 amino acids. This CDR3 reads CASSANGDEQFF. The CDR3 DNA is TGTGCCAGCAGCGCTAACGGTGATGAGCAGTTCTTC.

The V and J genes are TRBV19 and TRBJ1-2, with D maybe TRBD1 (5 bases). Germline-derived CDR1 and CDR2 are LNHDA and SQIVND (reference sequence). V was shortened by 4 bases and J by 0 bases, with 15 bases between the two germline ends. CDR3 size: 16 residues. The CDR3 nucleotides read TGTGCCAGTAGTAAATTCGTCGGGGGAGCTAACTATGGCTACACCTTC. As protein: CASSKFVGGANYGYTF.

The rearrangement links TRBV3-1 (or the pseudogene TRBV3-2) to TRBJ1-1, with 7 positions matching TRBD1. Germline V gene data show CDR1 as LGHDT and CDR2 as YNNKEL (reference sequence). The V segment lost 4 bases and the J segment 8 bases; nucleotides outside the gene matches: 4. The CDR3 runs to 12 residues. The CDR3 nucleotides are TGTGCCAGCAGCCCAGGGGGGCGGGAAGCTTTCTTT. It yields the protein CASSPGGREAFF.

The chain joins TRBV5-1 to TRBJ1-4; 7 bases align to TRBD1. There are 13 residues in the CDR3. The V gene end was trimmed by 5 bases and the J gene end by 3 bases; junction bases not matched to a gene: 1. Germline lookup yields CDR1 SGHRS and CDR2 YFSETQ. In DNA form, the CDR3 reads TGCGCCAGCAGAACAGGGGCTAATGAAAAACTGTTTTTT. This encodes CASRTGANEKLFF. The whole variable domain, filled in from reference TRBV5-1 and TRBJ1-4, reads KAGVTQTPRYLIKTRGQQVTLSCSPISGHRSVSWYQQTPGQGLQFLFEYFSETQRNKGNFPGRFSGRQFSNSRSEMNVSTLELGDSALYLCASRTGANEKLFFGSGTQLSVL.

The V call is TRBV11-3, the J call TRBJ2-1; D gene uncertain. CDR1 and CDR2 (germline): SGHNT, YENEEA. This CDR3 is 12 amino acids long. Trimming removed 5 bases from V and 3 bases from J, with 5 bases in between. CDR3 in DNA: TGTGCCAGCAGCCCCGACTACAATGAGCAGTTCTTC. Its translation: CASSPDYNEQFF.

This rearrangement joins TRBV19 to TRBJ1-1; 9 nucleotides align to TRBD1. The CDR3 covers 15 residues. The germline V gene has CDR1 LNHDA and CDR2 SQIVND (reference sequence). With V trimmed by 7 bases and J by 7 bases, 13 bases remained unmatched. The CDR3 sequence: CASMFLGTGSNEAFF. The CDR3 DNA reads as TGTGCCAGTATGTTTTTGGGGACAGGGTCTAATGAAGCTTTCTTT.

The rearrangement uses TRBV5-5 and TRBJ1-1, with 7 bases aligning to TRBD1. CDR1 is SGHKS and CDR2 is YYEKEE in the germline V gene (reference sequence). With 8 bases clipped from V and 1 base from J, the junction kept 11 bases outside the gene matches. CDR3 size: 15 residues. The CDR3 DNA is TGTGCCAGTAAGGGCAGGGGGATAGGGAACACTGAAGCTTTCTTT. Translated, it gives CASKGRGIGNTEAFF. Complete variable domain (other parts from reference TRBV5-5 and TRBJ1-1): DAGVTQSPTHLIKTRGQQVTLRCSPISGHKSVSWYQQVLGQGPQFIFQYYEKEERGRGNFPDRFSARQFPNYSSELNVNALLLGDSALYLCASKGRGIGNTEAFFGQGTRLTVV.

The CDR3 bases are TGCGCCAGCAGCCCCGTTTTAGCGGCAGGGGTCGGCTACACCTTC. Residues: CASSPVLAAGVGYTF. The chain recombines TRBV5-1 with TRBJ1-2, with a possible D match to TRBD1 (6 bases). Between the trimmed V and J ends, which lost 4 bases and 8 bases, there was a span of 21 bases. In germline, CDR1 is SGHRS, CDR2 YFSETQ. CDR3 size: 15 residues.

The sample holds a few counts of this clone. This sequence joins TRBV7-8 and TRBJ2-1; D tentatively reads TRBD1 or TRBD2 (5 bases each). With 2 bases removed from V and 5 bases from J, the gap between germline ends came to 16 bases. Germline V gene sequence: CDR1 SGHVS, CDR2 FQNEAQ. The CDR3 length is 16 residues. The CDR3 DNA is TGTGCCAGCAGCTTACTTTCCGGGACCGGAAACAATGAGCAGTTCTTC. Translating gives CASSLLSGTGNNEQFF.

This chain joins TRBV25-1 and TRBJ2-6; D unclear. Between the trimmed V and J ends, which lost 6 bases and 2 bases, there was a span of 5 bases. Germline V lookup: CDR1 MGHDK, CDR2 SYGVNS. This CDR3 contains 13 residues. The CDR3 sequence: CASSPTGANVLTF. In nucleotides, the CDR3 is TGTGCCAGCAGCCCCACTGGGGCCAACGTCCTGACTTTC.

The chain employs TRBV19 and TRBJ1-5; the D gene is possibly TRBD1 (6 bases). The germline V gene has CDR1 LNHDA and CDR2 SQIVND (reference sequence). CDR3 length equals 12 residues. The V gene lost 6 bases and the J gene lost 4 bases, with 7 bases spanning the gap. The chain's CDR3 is CASRTGNQPQHF. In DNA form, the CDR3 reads TGTGCCAGTAGAACAGGGAATCAGCCCCAGCATTTT.

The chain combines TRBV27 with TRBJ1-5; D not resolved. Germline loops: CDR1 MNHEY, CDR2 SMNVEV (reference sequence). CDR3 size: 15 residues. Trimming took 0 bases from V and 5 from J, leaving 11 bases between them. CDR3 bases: TGTGCCAGCAGTTTATCGGAGGGTCGGCATCAGCCCCAGCATTTT. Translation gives CASSLSEGRHQPQHF.

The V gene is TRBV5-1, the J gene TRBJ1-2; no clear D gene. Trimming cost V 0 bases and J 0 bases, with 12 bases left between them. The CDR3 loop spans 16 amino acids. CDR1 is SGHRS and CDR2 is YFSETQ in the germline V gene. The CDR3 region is CASSLAVVGSNYGYTF. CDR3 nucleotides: TGCGCCAGCAGCTTGGCCGTTGTAGGGTCTAACTATGGCTACACCTTC.

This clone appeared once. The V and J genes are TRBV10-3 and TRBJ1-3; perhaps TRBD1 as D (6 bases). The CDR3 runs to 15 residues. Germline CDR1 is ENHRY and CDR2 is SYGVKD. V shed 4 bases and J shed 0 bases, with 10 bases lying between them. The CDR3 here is CAISGGGHSGNTIYF. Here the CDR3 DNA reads TGTGCCATCAGTGGTGGGGGGCACTCTGGAAACACCATATATTTT.

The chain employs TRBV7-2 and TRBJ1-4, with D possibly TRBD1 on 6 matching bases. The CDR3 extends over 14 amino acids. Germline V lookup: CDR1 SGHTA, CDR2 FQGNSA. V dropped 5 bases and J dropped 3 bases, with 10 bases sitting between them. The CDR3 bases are TGTGCCAGCAGCGGTTACAGGGCTAATGAAAAACTGTTTTTT. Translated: CASSGYRANEKLFF. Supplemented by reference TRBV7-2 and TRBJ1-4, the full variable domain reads GAGVSQSPSNKVTEKGKDVELRCDPISGHTALYWYRQSLGQGLEFLIYFQGNSAPDKSGLPSDRFSAERTGGSVSTLTIQRTQQEDSAVYLCASSGYRANEKLFFGSGTQLSVL.